Listed below are T cell receptor beta chains from one sample, sequenced in a study of T cell changes during pregnancy in multiple sclerosis. The method was immunoSEQ multiplex PCR; TCRdb's version includes in-frame clones alone and lacks a portion of them. The sample has under 110,000 clones, under 95% seen once. The starting material was peripheral blood, obtained after pregnancy. These receptors were taken from a female donor with multiple sclerosis, enrolled in a pregnancy study. CDR3s include the opening cysteine and the closing phenylalanine or tryptophan.

v_call	j_call	cdr3_aa
TRBV29-1	TRBJ1-1	CSVEVSGNTEAFF
TRBV25-1	TRBJ2-7	CASSDPGDYEQYF
TRBV4-2	TRBJ2-3	CASSQDPGTGVKSDTQYF
TRBV15	TRBJ1-1	CATSRETGELTEAFF
TRBV6-6	TRBJ2-5	CASSNTGEGGQETQYF
TRBV5-1	TRBJ2-1	CASSGGTSGNNEQFF
TRBV29-1	TRBJ2-1	CSVEEGTGYNEQFF
TRBV15	TRBJ1-2	CATSDRAYGYTF
TRBV19	TRBJ2-6	CASSMSPITGANVLTF
TRBV5-1	TRBJ2-5	CASSGTGGETQYF
TRBV10-3	TRBJ2-5	CAIKSEGQLEETQYF
TRBV10-3	TRBJ1-1	CASRAREGPEAFF
TRBV5-1	TRBJ2-7	CASSSTSSYEQYF
TRBV27	TRBJ1-3	CASSLTGHSGNTIYF
TRBV9	TRBJ2-7	CASSVSGVPGLADPEQYF
TRBV19	TRBJ2-5	CASSIGTGGTQYF
TRBV7-6	TRBJ2-2	CASSQDSTNTGELFF
TRBV19	TRBJ1-4	CASRSQGESKLFF
TRBV28	TRBJ1-5	CASRWDRLQVSYSNQPQHF
TRBV18	TRBJ2-3	CASSPPLAVGDTQYF
TRBV30	TRBJ1-1	CAWSPHTGQNSEAFF
TRBV28	TRBJ1-1	CASRGQGVGNTEAFF
TRBV18	TRBJ1-5	CASSPLARGPISNQPQHF
TRBV2	TRBJ1-1	CASSELRTGRNTEAFF
TRBV4-1	TRBJ2-6	CASSHSLGANVLTF
TRBV30	TRBJ1-4	CAWSWTVDEKLFF
TRBV15	TRBJ1-5	CATSRDRGVQPQHF
TRBV30	TRBJ2-1	CAWSRASTGREQFF
TRBV5-1	TRBJ1-1	CASSLVQQTRDTEAFF
TRBV6-1	TRBJ1-1	CASSGGYGTEAFF
TRBV7-2	TRBJ1-1	CASSLGDRANTEAFF
TRBV6-6	TRBJ1-4	CASSSGWSTNEKLFF
TRBV5-3	TRBJ2-2	CARSLSCTGELFF
TRBV30	TRBJ1-2	CAWSAGGTIGYTF
TRBV10-1	TRBJ2-2	CASRGQGAAGELFF
TRBV27	TRBJ2-7	CASSDTTGSEQYF
TRBV5-4	TRBJ2-1	CASSSRTSGYNEQFF
TRBV28	TRBJ2-1	CASIPNSYNEQFF
TRBV11-2	TRBJ1-1	CASSLGPSGSEAFF
TRBV6-1	TRBJ2-7	CASREQAKQYF
TRBV5-6	TRBJ1-1	CASSLIPVDTEAFF
TRBV19	TRBJ1-5	CASSSQGNQPQHF
TRBV7-2	TRBJ2-1	CASSLTSIEQFF
TRBV19	TRBJ1-1	CASAEQGALNTEAFF
TRBV2	TRBJ2-3	CASKAGTFTDTQYF
TRBV19	TRBJ2-2	CASSISLRTGELFF
TRBV6-1	TRBJ1-5	CASHPDRVQPQHF
TRBV2	TRBJ1-1	CASSQRTAMNTEAFF
TRBV19	TRBJ2-5	CASSIGNSRVETQYF
TRBV6-4	TRBJ1-2	CASSERSDRNYGYTF